This TCR beta chain is from a study of blood T cell repertoires in COVID-19 (TCRdb year 2020). Describing the broader study: Collaborator samples came from the United States, Italy and Spain and covered acute and convalescent phases of COVID-19. The material from the prospective study consisted of cDNA or gDNA derived from T cells, B-cell-depleted T cells, or PBMCs. Subjects who had been exposed to COVID-19, were actively infected with it, or had recovered from it provided the deeply sampled blood TCRbeta repertoires that made up the dataset. A freely available public database, intended as a resource for researchers studying the immune response to SARS-CoV-2, is where the repertoires were released. Samples were obtained from the ongoing ImmuneRACE study (first 160 participants) and from 1,254 subjects provided by 6 global collaborators. A de-identified subject ID, COVID-19 status, age in years and sex were almost always included in the sample metadata. Where available, HLA class I and class II types were taken from metadata supplied by the sample provider and were not determined by assay-based typing. Broader findings and caveats from the paper: How much clinical and demographic metadata was included differed by source and by participant, and the metadata was provided uncurated.

V and J are truncated by 0 bases and 0 bases respectively, leaving an intervening sequence of 12 bases. CDR3 length: 16 amino acids, cysteine to phenylalanine. The kept DNA is CDR3 alone, 48 bases in frame from the first base. The germline V gene (reference sequence) supplies CDR1 SEHNR and CDR2 FQNEAQ. As regards this clone: This clone's antigen is unknown. Within one base of it there is no much larger clone, and no base qualities were kept.

Whole blood was collected in K2EDTA tubes by collaborating institutions according to the institutions' own protocols. Collaborator samples were shipped for TCRbeta analysis as frozen whole blood, isolated PBMCs, or DNA extracted from either sample type. TCRbeta CDR3 regions were amplified from genomic DNA using the immunoSEQ Assay, a bias-controlled multiplex PCR. On the authors' methods: Nucleated cell counts per sample were estimated from amplification of reference gene primers within the assay. To quantify the absolute abundance of each unique TCRbeta CDR3 rearrangement, sequence reads were collapsed and filtered. For each sample, productive Simpson clonality was calculated as the square root of Simpson's diversity index across productive rearrangements. Imported from immuneACCESS, the table was reduced by TCRdb to in-frame sequences with V and J called. These copies leave out some clones; in studies compared against another copy, an unresolved V gene accounts for under half, and the cause of the remainder is not known. That table supplies the V and J calls and clone size; D and trimming were determined from the DNA. This sample lists under 300,000 clones; approximately 81% were detected once. The leading ten clones occupy 2.5% to 3% of the sample.

The sequenced sample was peripheral blood. The TCR originated in a woman aged 55-75 years with active or convalescent COVID-19. The rearrangement joined TRBV7-9 to TRBJ2-7; no confident D gene assignment can be made. CDR3 sequence: CASSLAGDSFSYEQYF. The nucleotide sequence is given as TGTGCCAGCAGCTTAGCGGGCGATAGTTTCTCCTACGAGCAGTACTTC.